The 15 T cell receptor beta chains below all came from one sample that was sequenced in a study of PD-1 blockade in classical Hodgkin lymphoma. Sample time point: cycle 4 day 1 (C4D1), after around six weeks of nivolumab. After autologous stem cell transplantation all patients relapsed, and prior brentuximab vedotin exposure differed between cohorts. The study isolated CD8+ T cells from thawed PBMCs by magnetic negative selection. TCRdb's table, derived via immunoSEQ multiplex PCR, lists solely in-frame clones and lacks some. The sample lists almost 20,000 clones, 75% to 90% occurring once. The source material was CD8+ T cells from blood, sampled before the fourth cycle of nivolumab. These receptors all come from a human donor with classical Hodgkin lymphoma.

This clone appeared once. The V and J genes are TRBV6-5 and TRBJ1-1, with 10 positions matching TRBD1. This CDR3 has 15 amino acids. CDR1 and CDR2 from the germline V gene are MNHEY and SVGAGI. Trimming at V came to 2 bases and at J to 2 bases, leaving 2 bases not matched to a gene. CDR3: CASSYDRGLNTEAFF. CDR3 nucleotide sequence: TGTGCCAGCAGTTACGACAGGGGGCTTAACACTGAAGCTTTCTTT.

The chain uses TRBV6-4 and TRBJ1-5; D is undetermined. This CDR3 region has 14 residues. In germline, CDR1 is MRHNA, CDR2 SNTAGT. Trimming took 0 bases from V and 0 from J, leaving 3 bases between them. As DNA, the CDR3 is TGTGCCAGCAGTGACTCACCTAGCAATCAGCCCCAGCATTTT. Protein product: CASSDSPSNQPQHF.

The J gene is TRBJ1-2, the V gene TRBV5-5; 9 bases are a match to TRBD1. The trim removed 3 bases at V and 3 bases at J, leaving 3 bases unmatched. This CDR3 has 14 residues. Germline lookup yields CDR1 SGHKS and CDR2 YYEKEE (reference sequence). The CDR3 loop reads CASSWDRVDYGYTF. The CDR3 DNA reads as TGTGCCAGCAGCTGGGACAGGGTGGACTATGGCTACACCTTC.

The chain carries TRBV7-8 and TRBJ1-2; unclear D gene. The germline gives CDR1 SGHVS, CDR2 FQNEAQ. This CDR3 is built from 12 residues. Deletions cut 5 bases from V and 6 bases from J, with 10 bases between. The DNA of the CDR3 is TGTGCCAGCAGCGCAGATGGGAATGGCTACACCTTC. Protein: CASSADGNGYTF.

This clone was picked up a small number of times. The chain carries TRBV6-1 and TRBJ2-7; 9 positions agree with TRBD1. CDR3 size: 16 residues. With 3 bases clipped from V and 5 bases from J, the junction kept 11 bases outside the gene matches. Germline V gene sequence: CDR1 MNHNS, CDR2 SASEGT. In DNA form, the CDR3 reads TGTGCCAGCAGTGACCACAGGGGGCGTCTGATCCACGAGCAGTACTTC. Translation: CASSDHRGRLIHEQYF.

This clone has more than one count but fewer than ten. The chain carries TRBV19 and TRBJ1-5, with D tentatively TRBD1 (6 bases). The CDR3 is 16 residues long. Trimming pared 1 base from V and 7 bases from J, leaving 17 bases between. Germline V lookup: CDR1 LNHDA, CDR2 SQIVND (reference sequence). The CDR3 is CASSIGTRQVGQPQHF. The CDR3 nucleotides read TGTGCCAGTAGTATAGGTACAAGACAGGTGGGACAGCCCCAGCATTTT.

This clone was seen more than once but under ten times. J is TRBJ2-2 and V is TRBV19; perhaps TRBD1 as D (5 bases). Germline V CDR1 and CDR2: LNHDA, SQIVND (reference sequence). The V end lost 5 bases, the J end lost 4 bases, and 11 bases lay between the germline ends. The CDR3 runs 14 residues. CDR3 DNA sequence: TGTGCCAGTAGTGCACAGGCTGGCACCGGGGAGCTGTTTTTT. Translation gives CASSAQAGTGELFF.

The rearrangement joins TRBV4-2 to TRBJ1-1; D call uncertain. V was pared by 1 base and J by 5 bases, with 11 bases between. CDR3 length: 14 residues. CDR1 is LGHNA and CDR2 is YNFKEQ in the germline V gene. CDR3 sequence reads: CASSQVMGGTEAFF. Written as DNA, the CDR3 is TGTGCCAGCAGCCAAGTAATGGGTGGAACTGAAGCTTTCTTT.

V is TRBV4-2 and J is TRBJ2-1; D remains unclear. Per the germline V gene, CDR1 is LGHNA and CDR2 is YNFKEQ. This CDR3 has 16 amino acids. Trimming took off 4 bases at V and 3 bases at J, with 16 bases between the two ends. The CDR3 here is CASSPEMGGYYNEQFF. The CDR3 DNA reads TGTGCCAGCAGCCCCGAGATGGGCGGCTACTACAATGAGCAGTTCTTC.

This clone came up a few times. The CDR3 region is CASSLRFENTEAFF. The CDR3 coding sequence is TGTGCCAGCAGCTTACGGTTCGAGAACACTGAAGCTTTCTTT. V is TRBV7-9 and J is TRBJ1-1; no clear D gene. The CDR3 totals 14 residues. Germline V gene lookup returns CDR1 SEHNR and CDR2 FQNEAQ (reference sequence). Trimming cost V 2 bases and J 1 base, with 8 bases left between them.

The chain uses TRBV28 and TRBJ2-1; D gene unclear. The CDR3 is 13 amino acids. Germline CDR1 reads MDHEN; CDR2 reads SYDVKM. The ends were cut back, 7 bases at V and 5 bases at J, with 12 bases in the middle. This CDR3 is CASNSSPDNEQFF. As DNA, the CDR3 is TGTGCCAGCAACTCCAGTCCCGACAATGAGCAGTTCTTC.

The CDR3 DNA is TGCGCCAGCAGCCAAGGAGGGGCCGGAGCGGGGGACCACTACGAGCAGTACTTC. This gives the protein CASSQGGAGAGDHYEQYF. The chain uses TRBV4-1 and TRBJ2-7; 8 bases fit TRBD2. The CDR3 is 18 residues long. Germline V gene data show CDR1 as MGHRA and CDR2 as YSYEKL. Trimming at V came to 1 base and at J to 3 bases, leaving 14 bases not matched to a gene.

V is TRBV6-1 and J is TRBJ2-1; TRBD2 agrees at 7 bases. Unmatched junction bases numbered 10, after V lost 10 bases and J lost 1 base. CDR3 size: 15 residues. Germline V gene lookup returns CDR1 MNHNS and CDR2 SASEGT. CDR3 residues: CATEEASGSYNEQFF. The CDR3 DNA reads TGTGCCACGGAGGAGGCTAGCGGTTCCTACAATGAGCAGTTCTTC.

V gene TRBV27 combines with J gene TRBJ2-7; D tentatively fits TRBD1 or TRBD2 (6 bases each). Deletions cut 5 bases from V and 4 bases from J, with 12 bases between. Germline V lookup: CDR1 MNHEY, CDR2 SMNVEV (reference sequence). This CDR3 is built from 13 residues. The CDR3 loop reads CASSRGVSYEQYF. The CDR3 DNA reads TGTGCCAGCAGTAGGGGGGTCTCTTACGAGCAGTACTTC.

The V and J genes are TRBV4-3 and TRBJ1-6; D not certain. This CDR3 is 13 amino acids long. Trimming took 0 bases from V and 8 from J, leaving 5 bases between them. CDR1 is LGHNA, CDR2 YSLEER, per germline. DNA of the CDR3: TGCGCCAGCAGCCAAGACGTGGATTCACCCCTCCACTTT. This encodes CASSQDVDSPLHF.